Each of the 32 T cell receptor beta chains below was sequenced from the same sample in a study of long-term antiretroviral therapy in people with HIV. The immunoSEQ assay was v3.0, run at survey level. Libraries were prepared by immunoSEQ multiplex PCR; TCRdb keeps only in-frame clonotypes and omits some of them. Of around 19,000 clones detected, 80% to 85% appear once; the ten largest clones hold about 9.3%. The input for sequencing was unsorted PBMCs, taken 0.3 years before starting antiretroviral therapy. The source of these receptors is a man aged 45-65 years with HIV.

Here the CDR3 reads CASSEARSEPNEKLFF. The CDR3, as DNA: TGTGCCAGCAGTGAGGCAAGGTCAGAGCCGAATGAAAAACTGTTTTTT. The chain uses TRBV28 and TRBJ1-4; D is ambiguous. The germline V gene has CDR1 MDHEN and CDR2 SYDVKM. This CDR3 region has 16 residues. The ends were cut back, 5 bases at V and 5 bases at J, with 18 bases in the middle.

The chain joins TRBV10-3 to TRBJ1-4, with D maybe TRBD1 (6 bases). Per germline, CDR1 ENHRY and CDR2 SYGVKD. CDR3 length: 16 amino acids. Between the trimmed V and J ends, which lost 1 base and 9 bases, there was a span of 18 bases. As DNA, the CDR3 is TGTGCCATCAGTGAGTACGGGGGCAGTGAGTCCCAAAAACTGTTTTTT. Translated: CAISEYGGSESQKLFF.

J is TRBJ2-3 and V is TRBV12-5; D is unresolved. V was trimmed by 1 base and J by 4 bases, leaving 18 bases between them. The germline V gene has CDR1 LGHNT and CDR2 FRNRAP. This CDR3 contains 17 residues. Here the CDR3 DNA reads TGTGCTAGTGGTTTGGCTACGCGCAGCCGGTCTCCAGATACGCAGTATTTT. Protein: CASGLATRSRSPDTQYF.

The chain combines TRBV7-9 with TRBJ1-1; the D is unclear. V lost 2 bases and J 4 bases, leaving 11 bases between the germline ends. CDR1 and CDR2 (germline): SEHNR, FQNEAQ (reference sequence). The CDR3 sequence is 14 residues long. CDR3 bases: TGTGCCAGCAGCTTATCATCGGAGGGCACTGAAGCTTTCTTT. It yields the protein CASSLSSEGTEAFF.

The J gene is TRBJ2-2, the V gene TRBV27; D is unclear. Trimming cost V 4 bases and J 7 bases, with 13 bases left between them. This CDR3 comprises 14 residues. Germline V CDR1 and CDR2: MNHEY, SMNVEV (reference sequence). As DNA, the CDR3 is TGTGCCAGCAGTTCAGAGACGGCCGGCGGGGAGCTGTTTTTT. Encoded protein: CASSSETAGGELFF.

V usage is TRBV10-3 and J usage is TRBJ2-2; 8 positions match TRBD1. CDR3 length equals 20 residues. The V gene end was trimmed by 4 bases and the J gene end by 2 bases; junction bases not matched to a gene: 18. CDR1 and CDR2 (germline): ENHRY, SYGVKD. This CDR3 is CAISGLSWGDRGDNTGELFF. In DNA form, the CDR3 reads TGTGCCATCAGTGGACTGTCATGGGGCGACAGGGGAGATAACACCGGGGAGCTGTTTTTT.

In its sample, this clone was seen a few times. The chain combines TRBV7-9 with TRBJ2-3, with 9 bases fitting TRBD2. The germline V gene has CDR1 SEHNR and CDR2 FQNEAQ (reference sequence). Trimming at V came to 6 bases and at J to 0 bases, leaving 7 bases not matched to a gene. CDR3 length: 16 amino acids. The CDR3 DNA reads as TGTGCCAGCAGTCTTAGACTAGCGGCTAGCACAGATACGCAGTATTTT. It yields the protein CASSLRLAASTDTQYF. Complete variable domain (other parts from reference TRBV7-9 and TRBJ2-3): DTGVSQNPRHKITKRGQNVTFRCDPISEHNRLYWYRQTLGQGPEFLTYFQNEAQLEKSRLLSDRFSAERPKGSFSTLEIQRTEQGDSAMYLCASSLRLAASTDTQYFGPGTRLTVL.

The chain couples TRBV27 to TRBJ2-7; D not resolved. Germline V gene data show CDR1 as MNHEY and CDR2 as SMNVEV (reference sequence). The CDR3 is made up of 12 amino acids. V lost 6 bases to trimming and J lost 1 base, with 7 bases between them. CDR3 sequence reads: CASRARSYEQYF. CDR3 coding DNA: TGTGCCAGCAGGGCCCGATCCTACGAGCAGTACTTC.

The chain is built from TRBV7-6 and TRBJ2-3, with D tentatively TRBD2 (7 bases). From germline, CDR1 is SGHVS and CDR2 FNYEAQ. V was clipped by 4 bases and J by 6 bases, with 20 bases between them. The CDR3 runs to 16 residues. CDR3 nucleotides: TGTGCCAGCAGCTACATCTCTGGGGGGGCCACCGATACGCAGTATTTT. Translation: CASSYISGGATDTQYF.

Here the CDR3 reads CASSTRQGDTEAFF. For the CDR3, the DNA is TGTGCCAGCAGCACCCGACAGGGGGACACTGAAGCTTTCTTT. This chain uses TRBV4-2 with TRBJ1-1; 9 bases are shared with TRBD1. The CDR3 loop spans 14 amino acids. The J segment lost 3 bases and the V segment lost 5 bases, leaving 4 bases of the junction unmatched. CDR1 is LGHNA, CDR2 YNFKEQ, per germline.

J is TRBJ2-1 and V is TRBV6-1; 7 positions agree with TRBD1. CDR3 length: 14 residues. CDR1 MNHNS and CDR2 SASEGT come from the germline V gene. With 8 bases clipped from V and 4 bases from J, the junction kept 8 bases outside the gene matches. The CDR3 reads CASGRTGDYNEQFF. DNA of the CDR3: TGTGCCAGCGGGAGAACAGGGGATTACAATGAGCAGTTCTTC.

As for this clone: The germline gene is not matched at one end of the junction; a read error may be the cause. J is TRBJ2-2 and V is TRBV7-7; no clear D. Germline V gene sequence: CDR1 SSHAT, CDR2 FNYEAQ (reference sequence). There are 13 residues in the CDR3. CDR3 in DNA: TGTGCTAGCAGCTTACTTTCCGCCGGGGAGCTGTTTTTT. It translates to CASSLLSAGELFF.

The rearrangement uses TRBV28 and TRBJ2-7, with 14 bases lining up with TRBD2. The germline V gene encodes CDR1 MDHEN and CDR2 SYDVKM. Unmatched junction bases numbered 7, after V lost 6 bases and J lost 3 bases. This CDR3 is 16 amino acids long. As DNA, the CDR3 is TGTGCCAGCAGCTGGGGACTAGCGGGAGTTGTCTACGAGCAGTACTTC. It is translated as CASSWGLAGVVYEQYF.

The chain carries TRBV18 and TRBJ1-6; perhaps TRBD1 as D (5 bases). CDR3 length equals 16 residues. The germline V gene has CDR1 KGHSH and CDR2 LQKENI. The germline V and J ends were trimmed by 0 bases and 6 bases, with 12 bases remaining between them. The CDR3 sequence: CASSPPSQGLNSPLHF. The DNA for the CDR3 is TGTGCCAGCTCACCACCCTCGCAGGGACTTAATTCACCCCTCCACTTT.

The chain recombines TRBV5-4 with TRBJ2-5; 7 nucleotides line up with TRBD1. After removal of 4 bases from V and 2 bases from J, the junction contained 5 bases not matched to a gene. The CDR3 consists of 14 residues. Germline assignment: CDR1 SGHNT and CDR2 YYREEE (reference sequence). CDR3 nucleotide sequence: TGTGCCAGCAGCGTGGACAGGTTACAAGAGACCCAGTACTTC. The encoded protein is CASSVDRLQETQYF.

This chain links TRBV27 with TRBJ2-7; 8 bases agree with TRBD2. J lost 5 bases, V lost 0 bases, and 3 bases had no gene match. The CDR3 runs to 14 residues. The germline V gene has CDR1 MNHEY and CDR2 SMNVEV (reference sequence). The CDR3 bases are TGTGCCAGCAGTTTATCTAGCGGGATTCACGAGCAGTACTTC. This codes for CASSLSSGIHEQYF.

In its sample, this clone is large. J is TRBJ1-2 and V is TRBV27; 9 bases match TRBD1. The CDR3 length is 13 residues. J was trimmed by 7 bases and V by 5 bases; bases with no gene match: 5. Germline-derived CDR1 and CDR2 are MNHEY and SMNVEV (reference sequence). The CDR3 spells CASSLGQGSGYTF. Written as DNA, the CDR3 is TGTGCCAGCAGTCTCGGACAGGGGTCTGGCTACACCTTC.

There are a few counts of this clone. The chain uses TRBV6-5 and TRBJ2-7, with D uncertain. This CDR3 is 12 amino acids long. Trimming removed 4 bases from V and 0 bases from J, with 4 bases in between. Germline V gives CDR1 MNHEY, CDR2 SVGAGI. This CDR3 is CASSSGSYEQYF. CDR3 bases: TGTGCCAGCAGTTCAGGCTCCTACGAGCAGTACTTC.

A word on this clone: Other DNA sequences in this specimen translate into the identical CDR3. V usage is TRBV4-3 and J usage is TRBJ2-7; TRBD2 is a possible D gene (5 bases). V was shortened by 6 bases and J by 4 bases, with 16 bases between the two germline ends. This CDR3 contains 14 residues. CDR1 is LGHNA and CDR2 is YSLEER in the germline V gene. CDR3 sequence (DNA): TGCGCCAGCAGTTTGTCGAGCGGAGCTTACGAGCAGTACTTC. Amino acid sequence: CASSLSSGAYEQYF.

The V gene is TRBV5-8, the J gene TRBJ2-7; no firm D call. CDR3 length: 12 amino acids. Germline V gene lookup returns CDR1 SGHTS and CDR2 YDEGEE. Trimming pared 1 base from V and 9 bases from J, leaving 11 bases between. For the CDR3, the DNA is TGTGCCAGCAGCTTGAGTTGGCGAATGCAGTACTTC. This codes for CASSLSWRMQYF.

This chain links TRBV7-2 with TRBJ1-4, with D maybe TRBD1 (6 bases). The germline gives CDR1 SGHTA, CDR2 FQGNSA. The CDR3 is 13 amino acids. The V end was cut by 2 bases, the J end by 6 bases, with 7 bases between. The CDR3 DNA reads as TGTGCCAGCAGCTTATACAGGGATGAAAAACTGTTTTTT. Amino acids: CASSLYRDEKLFF.

The rearrangement joins TRBV6-5 to TRBJ1-1, with 8 bases aligning to TRBD1. J was trimmed by 4 bases and V by 6 bases; bases with no gene match: 10. CDR1 MNHEY and CDR2 SVGAGI come from the germline V gene. The CDR3 is 15 amino acids. The CDR3 sequence: CASSDRGERSTEAFF. CDR3 nucleotide sequence: TGTGCCAGCAGCGACAGGGGTGAGAGGAGCACTGAAGCTTTCTTT.

The rearrangement uses TRBV5-1 and TRBJ1-1; D perhaps matches TRBD1 (5 bases). The germline gives CDR1 SGHRS, CDR2 YFSETQ. V was shortened by 0 bases and J by 0 bases, with 6 bases between the two germline ends. This CDR3 is built from 14 residues. The CDR3 nucleotides read TGCGCCAGCAGCTTGGGACAGATGAACACTGAAGCTTTCTTT. Its protein is CASSLGQMNTEAFF.

In its sample, this clone was seen once. The chain couples TRBV6-1 to TRBJ2-3; 9 bases fit TRBD1. CDR1 MNHNS and CDR2 SASEGT come from the germline V gene. This CDR3 is built from 16 residues. Trimming at V came to 3 bases and at J to 3 bases, leaving 7 bases not matched to a gene. The DNA of the CDR3 is TGTGCCAGCAGTGATGGACCGGGACAGGGAACAGATACGCAGTATTTT. Protein product: CASSDGPGQGTDTQYF.

The chain couples TRBV30 to TRBJ2-7; possible D gene TRBD1, 6 bases. V was shortened by 1 base and J by 5 bases, with 9 bases between the two germline ends. Germline lookup yields CDR1 GTSNPN and CDR2 SVGIG (reference sequence). This CDR3 spans 12 amino acids. In DNA, the CDR3 is TGTGCCTGGAGTGAGGGACACAACGAGCAGTACTTC. Its translation is CAWSEGHNEQYF.

The rearrangement uses TRBV7-9 and TRBJ2-1; D is perhaps TRBD1 (6 bases). The germline gives CDR1 SEHNR, CDR2 FQNEAQ (reference sequence). The CDR3 covers 12 residues. V lost 5 bases to trimming and J lost 8 bases, with 10 bases between them. The CDR3 bases are TGTGCCAGCAGCCCCAGGGGATATGAGCAGTTCTTC. Translation gives CASSPRGYEQFF.

CDR3 nucleotides: TGTGCCAGCAGCGCAGAGGTCGGGGGGGCTCGTACCGGGGAGCTGTTTTTT. Translated, it gives CASSAEVGGARTGELFF. The rearrangement links TRBV7-3 to TRBJ2-2, with TRBD2 matching 8 bases. V trimming: 5 bases; J trimming: 5 bases; junction bases outside the gene matches: 13. Germline loops: CDR1 SGHTA, CDR2 FQGTGA. This CDR3 comprises 17 residues. Supplemented by reference TRBV7-3 and TRBJ2-2, the full variable domain reads GAGVSQTPSNKVTEKGKYVELRCDPISGHTALYWYRQSLGQGPEFLIYFQGTGAADDSGLPNDRFFAVRPEGSVSTLKIQRTERGDSAVYLCASSAEVGGARTGELFFGEGSRLTVL.

The rearrangement joins TRBV7-2 to TRBJ1-5; the D gene is possibly TRBD1 (6 bases). CDR1 is SGHTA and CDR2 is FQGNSA in the germline V gene. The CDR3 runs 16 residues. Trimming shortened V by 2 bases and J by 4 bases, and 15 bases separated the two germline ends. CDR3 nucleotides: TGTGCCAGCAGCTTATCCGGGGGCCTTCGGAATCAGCCCCAGCATTTT. Translation gives CASSLSGGLRNQPQHF.

This clone has just a few counts. The V gene is TRBV6-1, the J gene TRBJ2-1; TRBD2 aligns across 10 bases. The germline V gene has CDR1 MNHNS and CDR2 SASEGT. The CDR3 spans 15 residues. V was pared by 3 bases and J by 6 bases, with 5 bases of the junction left unmatched. CDR3 in amino acids: CASSETAGGSNEQFF. The CDR3 DNA sequence: TGTGCCAGCAGTGAGACAGCGGGGGGGTCCAATGAGCAGTTCTTC.

The chain joins TRBV30 to TRBJ1-1; possible D gene TRBD1, 5 bases. The germline gives CDR1 GTSNPN, CDR2 SVGIG (reference sequence). The CDR3 spans 17 residues. With 2 bases removed from V and 5 bases from J, the gap between germline ends came to 24 bases. CDR3 sequence (DNA): TGTGCCTGGAGTTTATGGGACCCTTCCCCGAGTCGGACTGAAGCTTTCTTT. The encoded protein is CAWSLWDPSPSRTEAFF.

The chain employs TRBV4-3 and TRBJ2-1; possible D gene TRBD2, 5 bases. Between the trimmed V and J ends, which lost 1 base and 1 base, there was a span of 14 bases. Germline lookup yields CDR1 LGHNA and CDR2 YSLEER. This CDR3 comprises 17 residues. As DNA, the CDR3 is TGCGCCAGCAGCCAAGGTTTAAGCGGTTATTCCTACAATGAGCAGTTCTTC. Amino acid sequence: CASSQGLSGYSYNEQFF.

The chain carries TRBV10-3 and TRBJ2-5; 7 bases are shared with TRBD1. Per the germline V gene, CDR1 is ENHRY and CDR2 is SYGVKD. V shed 7 bases, J shed 2 bases, and the junction held 7 bases outside the gene matches. CDR3 length equals 14 residues. The DNA of the CDR3 is TGTGCCATCACTAATACAGGGGAACAAGAGACCCAGTACTTC. Translating gives CAITNTGEQETQYF.